The 18 T cell receptor beta chains below all came from one sample that was sequenced in a study of Tregs in tolerant kidney transplant recipients (dated by TCRdb to between 2018 and 2020). Libraries were prepared through the immunoSEQ multiplex PCR assay. Imported from immuneACCESS, the table was reduced by TCRdb to in-frame sequences with V and J called. These copies leave out some clones; in studies compared against another copy, an unresolved V gene accounts for under half, and the cause of the remainder is not known. Present in this sample are tens of thousands of clones, over 75% of which were seen just once. The ten largest clones represent about 1.6% of the sample. Related donors were used in the transplants with nonmyeloablative bone marrow transplantation, and mixed chimerism was transient in the human trials. Source: CD4+ T cells from blood (PBMCs), taken 24 months after the transplant. The receptors were sampled from a human patient who received a combined kidney and bone marrow transplant. Some T cells may have been brought in with the graft after a transplant.

V usage is TRBV5-3 and J usage is TRBJ1-5; the match to TRBD1 covers 9 bases. TRBV5-3 is noted as an ORF with a role that remains uncertain. The CDR3 spans 22 residues. V lost 1 base to trimming and J lost 0 bases; unmatched junction nucleotides: 20. This chain's CDR3 is CARSLTSDSETGGVYSNQPQHF. CDR3 bases: TGTGCCAGAAGCTTGACTAGTGACTCCGAGACAGGGGGGGTATATAGCAATCAGCCCCAGCATTTT.

The chain recombines TRBV6-6 with TRBJ1-2; perhaps TRBD1 as D (6 bases). Germline loops: CDR1 MNHNY, CDR2 SVGAGI (reference sequence). V was trimmed by 2 bases and J by 6 bases, leaving 10 bases between them. The CDR3 is 13 residues long. The CDR3, as DNA: TGTGCCAGCAGTTACCCGAACAGGGATGGCTACACCTTC. This translates into CASSYPNRDGYTF.

The chain links TRBV5-5 to TRBJ2-7, with 11 bases fitting TRBD2. The J segment lost 3 bases and the V segment lost 4 bases, leaving 6 bases of the junction unmatched. CDR1 and CDR2 (germline): SGHKS, YYEKEE (reference sequence). CDR3 length: 15 residues. CDR3 protein: CASSEGLADVYEQYF. CDR3 nucleotide sequence: TGTGCCAGCAGCGAGGGACTAGCGGACGTCTACGAGCAGTACTTC.

J is TRBJ2-5 and V is TRBV7-2, with TRBD2 identical over 7 bases. Trimming cost V 5 bases and J 2 bases; bases outside gene matches: 8. CDR3 length equals 15 residues. CDR1 and CDR2 (germline): SGHTA, FQGNSA. The DNA of the CDR3 is TGTGCCAGCAGCCCTCATCTAGCGGCGCAAGAGACCCAGTACTTC. Encoded protein: CASSPHLAAQETQYF.

This clone has just one count. This chain connects TRBV15 to TRBJ1-5; 9 nucleotides line up with TRBD1. The CDR3 is 14 residues long. Looked up from germline, CDR1 is LNHNV and CDR2 is YYDKDF (reference sequence). V was pared by 3 bases and J by 5 bases, with 2 bases of the junction left unmatched. The CDR3 DNA follows: TGTGCCACCAGCAGGGGACAGGGAGATCAGCCCCAGCATTTT. It translates to CATSRGQGDQPQHF.

The rearrangement joins TRBV19 to TRBJ2-1; possibly TRBD2 for D (5 bases). Looked up from germline, CDR1 is LNHDA and CDR2 is SQIVND (reference sequence). Trimming pared 3 bases from V and 7 bases from J, leaving 10 bases between. This CDR3 has 13 residues. CDR3 sequence: CASSIGRRNEQFF. CDR3 nucleotide sequence: TGTGCCAGTAGTATCGGCAGGAGGAATGAGCAGTTCTTC. The variable domain in full, completed from reference TRBV19 and TRBJ2-1, reads DGGITQSPKYLFRKEGQNVTLSCEQNLNHDAMYWYRQDPGQGLRLIYYSQIVNDFQKGDIAEGYSVSREKKESFPLTVTSAQKNPTAFYLCASSIGRRNEQFFGPGTRLTVL.

V usage is TRBV4-3 and J usage is TRBJ2-7, with TRBD2 matching 10 bases. V lost 1 base, J lost 4 bases, and 4 bases stayed unmatched. The V gene's germline CDR1 is LGHNA and CDR2 YSLEER. CDR3 length equals 15 residues. DNA of the CDR3: TGCGCCAGCAGCCAAGGGACTAGCGGAATGTACGAGCAGTACTTC. Translating it yields CASSQGTSGMYEQYF.

The chain joins TRBV7-2 to TRBJ2-5; the match to TRBD1 covers 10 bases. J lost 5 bases, V lost 8 bases, and 11 bases had no gene match. This CDR3 region has 15 residues. Germline CDR1 is SGHTA and CDR2 is FQGNSA. The CDR3 nucleotides read TGTGCCAGCGCGAGACAGGGGGCGCGATCTGAGACCCAGTACTTC. Translated: CASARQGARSETQYF. Together with reference TRBV7-2 and TRBJ2-5, the CDR3 gives the full variable domain: GAGVSQSPSNKVTEKGKDVELRCDPISGHTALYWYRQSLGQGLEFLIYFQGNSAPDKSGLPSDRFSAERTGGSVSTLTIQRTQQEDSAVYLCASARQGARSETQYFGPGTRLLVL.

J is TRBJ1-6 and V is TRBV14; D not resolved. Looked up from germline, CDR1 is SGHDN and CDR2 is FVKESK. This CDR3 comprises 12 residues. The ends were cut back, 2 bases at V and 7 bases at J, with 3 bases in the middle. CDR3 coding DNA: TGTGCCAGCAGCCAAACAAATTCACCCCTCCACTTT. Amino acids: CASSQTNSPLHF.

V usage is TRBV6-5 and J usage is TRBJ1-5, with 8 positions matching TRBD1. Germline loops: CDR1 MNHEY, CDR2 SVGAGI. With 6 bases clipped from V and 7 bases from J, the junction kept 11 bases outside the gene matches. The CDR3 has 15 amino acids. DNA for the CDR3: TGTGCCAGCAGCACCAACCCGGACAGGGAACAGCCCCAGCATTTT. It is translated as CASSTNPDREQPQHF.

The V and J genes are TRBV5-1 and TRBJ2-5; TRBD1 matches 8 bases. This CDR3 spans 16 amino acids. CDR1 and CDR2 from the germline V gene are SGHRS and YFSETQ. With 4 bases clipped from V and 5 bases from J, the junction kept 13 bases outside the gene matches. The chain's CDR3 is CASSTHRAGGGETQYF. In DNA, the CDR3 is TGCGCCAGCAGCACTCATAGGGCAGGGGGCGGGGAGACCCAGTACTTC.

The V and J genes are TRBV19 and TRBJ1-2, with TRBD1 matching 9 bases. The germline V gene encodes CDR1 LNHDA and CDR2 SQIVND (reference sequence). The CDR3 has 14 amino acids. V gave up 4 bases and J gave up 5 bases; unmatched junction bases: 5. The DNA for the CDR3 is TGTGCCAGTAGTACTCTGACAGGGGGTTATGGCTACACCTTC. This codes for CASSTLTGGYGYTF.

This clone was seen only once. The chain uses TRBV5-1 and TRBJ2-3; the D gene is possibly TRBD1 (7 bases). This CDR3 is built from 13 residues. V shed 3 bases and J shed 5 bases, with 10 bases lying between them. Germline CDR1 and CDR2: SGHRS and YFSETQ. CDR3 sequence (DNA): TGCGCCAGCAGCTCCAGGGGGGAAGATACGCAGTATTTT. Protein sequence: CASSSRGEDTQYF.

This chain connects TRBV12-2 to TRBJ2-2; the table's D call, TRBD2, has no DNA check behind it. TRBV12-2 is a pseudogene. The CDR3 has 17 residues. DNA of the CDR3: TGTGCAAGTCGCTTAGCCCTCAGGCGGGCCCCCACCGGGGAGCTGTTTTTT. Protein sequence: CASRLALRRAPTGELFF.

CDR3 DNA: TGCGCCAGCAGCGCCGGGACAGTCTACTACGAGCAGTACTTC. This translates into CASSAGTVYYEQYF. V is TRBV5-1 and J is TRBJ2-7; 7 bases agree with TRBD1. J gave up 3 bases and V 4 bases, and 7 bases lay outside the gene matches. Germline CDR1 reads SGHRS; CDR2 reads YFSETQ. CDR3 size: 14 residues.

This rearrangement joins TRBV5-4 to TRBJ2-1; 8 bases align to TRBD2. Germline V gene lookup returns CDR1 SGHNT and CDR2 YYREEE (reference sequence). The CDR3 consists of 15 residues. With V trimmed by 7 bases and J by 7 bases, 13 bases remained unmatched. The CDR3: CASLIGAGGENEQFF. CDR3 DNA: TGTGCCAGCCTCATCGGGGCGGGGGGTGAGAATGAGCAGTTCTTC.

The chain combines TRBV5-4 with TRBJ1-1; TRBD1 agrees at 8 bases. From germline, CDR1 is SGHNT and CDR2 YYREEE (reference sequence). V lost 2 bases, J lost 3 bases, and 0 bases stayed unmatched. The CDR3 is made up of 13 amino acids. CDR3 nucleotide sequence: TGTGCCAGCAGCTTACAGGGGGACACTGAAGCTTTCTTT. The encoded protein is CASSLQGDTEAFF. The full variable domain, in which reference TRBV5-4 and TRBJ1-1 provide the parts outside the CDR3, is ETGVTQSPTHLIKTRGQQVTLRCSSQSGHNTVSWYQQALGQGPQFIFQYYREEENGRGNFPPRFSGLQFPNYSSELNVNALELDDSALYLCASSLQGDTEAFFGQGTRLTVV.

The rearrangement joins TRBV5-6 to TRBJ1-5, with D tentatively TRBD1 (5 bases). V was cut by 3 bases and J by 5 bases, with 9 bases left in between. CDR1 and CDR2 from the germline V gene are SGHDT and YYEEEE. The CDR3 is 13 amino acids. CDR3 region: CASSSGGYQPQHF. The CDR3 coding sequence is TGTGCCAGCAGCTCCGGGGGATATCAGCCCCAGCATTTT.